The present entry profiles one T cell receptor (beta chain) with its context. Its antigen is currently unknown. This entry comes from a study of CD8+ T cells in alopecia areata. CDR3 length equals 11 residues. Germline-derived CDR1 and CDR2 are SGHAT and FQNNGV. V lost 1 base to trimming and J lost 8 bases, with 3 bases between them. Study-wide points: Across lesional scalp, and particularly alopecia totalis/universalis, clonality surpassed that of normal scalp. Many expanded lesional clones remained in scalp and blood on tofacitinib.

In each case, RNA was isolated and then reverse transcribed into cDNA as the sequencing template. The table came from immunoSEQ multiplex PCR; TCRdb's copy has only in-frame clones and leaves some out. The table includes some 80,000 clones, around two thirds detected once. The treatment here: oral pan-JAK inhibitor, 5-10 mg twice daily. The TCR sequence derives from a human donor with alopecia areata. Source: CD8+ T cells sorted from blood, taken at week 24, from a patient treated with tofacitinib. The gene calls are TRBV11-2 and TRBJ2-1; D not resolved. The CDR3 coding sequence is TGTGCCAGCAGCTTAGTCGATGAGCAGTTCTTC. Translation: CASSLVDEQFF.